The 21 T cell receptor beta chains below were found in one sample sequenced in a study of T cells after yellow fever vaccination. In TCRdb, the 5' RACE reads were re-called with MiXCR into one record per CDR3 protein. The sample comprises about 330,000 distinct CDR3 sequences, 7% to 10% of which are singletons, and around 17% rests with the top ten. This specimen was PBMCs, taken about 41 days after the first yellow fever vaccination. These receptors originate from a man between 18 and 35 years old who received the YFV17D yellow fever vaccine.

The chain couples TRBV7-9 to TRBJ2-3; 7 bases are a match to TRBD2. The V and J ends lost 1 base and 5 bases, in that order; junction bases with no gene match: 9. Germline CDR1 is SEHNR and CDR2 is FQNEAQ (reference sequence). This CDR3 is 16 amino acids long. The CDR3 region has the DNA TGTGCCAGCAGCTTAGGACGGGGGGTGCTAAAAGATACGCAGTATTTT. This codes for CASSLGRGVLKDTQYF.

The chain has TRBV18 and TRBJ2-3; 8 bases fit TRBD2. Germline CDR1 and CDR2: KGHSH and LQKENI. After removal of 3 bases from V and 4 bases from J, the junction contained 12 bases not matched to a gene. The CDR3 loop spans 17 amino acids. The CDR3 DNA is TGTGCCAGCTCACCGCCGACTAGCGCGACGCTTCCAGATACGCAGTATTTT. The encoded protein is CASSPPTSATLPDTQYF.

This clonotype has ten or more counts. V is TRBV20-1 and J is TRBJ2-3; a possible D gene is TRBD2 (5 bases). Trimming took 6 bases from V and 0 from J, leaving 19 bases between them. Germline assignment: CDR1 DFQATT and CDR2 SNEGSKA (reference sequence). The CDR3 covers 16 residues. The CDR3 protein is CSAPPAGVGSTDTQYF. CDR3 DNA sequence: TGCAGTGCCCCACCGGCCGGGGTGGGGAGCACAGATACGCAGTATTTT.

The chain carries TRBV30 and TRBJ1-5; TRBD1 is a possible D gene (5 bases). The CDR3 is made up of 12 amino acids. Trimming left V 4 bases short and J 11 bases short, with 15 bases between. Germline V gene data show CDR1 as GTSNPN and CDR2 as SVGIG (reference sequence). The CDR3 protein is CAWNAVPGAQHF. CDR3 DNA: TGTGCCTGGAACGCGGTCCCGGGGGCCCAGCATTTT.

This clonotype was observed a few times. The chain couples TRBV20-1 to TRBJ2-5, with D unclear. This CDR3 comprises 14 residues. Looked up from germline, CDR1 is DFQATT and CDR2 is SNEGSKA (reference sequence). V was trimmed by 0 bases and J by 5 bases, leaving 13 bases between them. CDR3 coding DNA: TGCAGTGCTAGAGATCCCCAGCAGTGGGAGACCCAGTACTTC. The encoded protein is CSARDPQQWETQYF.

V and J are TRBV20-1 and TRBJ2-7, with D possibly matching TRBD2 (6 bases). Trimming cost V 4 bases and J 2 bases, with 9 bases left between them. CDR1 DFQATT and CDR2 SNEGSKA come from the germline V gene (reference sequence). There are 12 residues in the CDR3. CDR3 bases: TGCAGTGCTATGGAGGGACCCTACGAGCAGTACTTC. This codes for CSAMEGPYEQYF.

The V and J genes are TRBV20-1 and TRBJ2-3; TRBD2 aligns across 8 bases. This CDR3 spans 14 amino acids. Losses at the gene ends were 3 bases for V and 1 base for J; bases not matched to a gene: 3. Germline V gives CDR1 DFQATT, CDR2 SNEGSKA (reference sequence). CDR3 in DNA: TGCAGTGCTAGTATACTAGCGGGCACAGATACGCAGTATTTT. Translating gives CSASILAGTDTQYF.

This clonotype was seen only a few times. V usage is TRBV5-1 and J usage is TRBJ2-7; D is perhaps TRBD1 or TRBD2 (6 bases each). The CDR3 covers 14 residues. Germline V lookup: CDR1 SGHRS, CDR2 YFSETQ. Trimming cost V 4 bases and J 2 bases, with 13 bases left between them. CDR3 nucleotides: TGCGCCAGCAGCCCGAGGGGGGAACCCTACGAGCAGTACTTC. Protein sequence: CASSPRGEPYEQYF.

This clonotype was recorded at least ten times. This chain links TRBV4-3 with TRBJ2-2; D not resolved. Germline-derived CDR1 and CDR2 are LGHNA and YSLEER. Trimming took 0 bases from V and 1 from J, leaving 9 bases between them. The CDR3 has 16 amino acids. The CDR3 loop is CASSQEERLNTGELFF. DNA of the CDR3: TGCGCCAGCAGCCAAGAGGAACGGTTGAACACCGGGGAGCTGTTTTTT.

This clonotype has only one observation. The CDR3 sequence is CSATLTYEQYF. DNA of the CDR3: TGCAGTGCTACATTAACCTACGAGCAGTACTTC. This chain links TRBV20-1 with TRBJ2-7; D call uncertain. The germline V and J ends were trimmed by 4 bases and 2 bases, with 6 bases remaining between them. This CDR3 comprises 11 residues. Per germline, CDR1 DFQATT and CDR2 SNEGSKA (reference sequence).

This clonotype appeared many times. The rearrangement links TRBV20-1 to TRBJ1-4, with D tentatively TRBD1 (6 bases). This CDR3 comprises 13 residues. Trimming removed 0 bases from V and 7 bases from J, with 9 bases in between. Germline V gene data show CDR1 as DFQATT and CDR2 as SNEGSKA (reference sequence). CDR3 protein: CSAREGAFEKLFF. CDR3 bases: TGCAGTGCTAGAGAGGGGGCTTTTGAAAAACTGTTTTTT.

In its sample, this clonotype was seen many times. V and J are TRBV5-4 and TRBJ2-5; 12 nucleotides match TRBD2. Germline values: CDR1 SGHNT, CDR2 YYREEE (reference sequence). The CDR3 covers 16 residues. The junction had 6 bases not matched to a gene; V was cut back by 4 bases and J by 2 bases. CDR3 nucleotide sequence: TGTGCCAGCAGCCCTAGCGGGGGGGAATTTCAAGAGACCCAGTACTTC. As protein: CASSPSGGEFQETQYF.

This clonotype occurred a few times. This chain's CDR3 is CAIRSGTGWTEAFF. In DNA, the CDR3 is TGTGCCATCAGGTCCGGGACAGGGTGGACTGAAGCTTTCTTT. This sequence joins TRBV10-3 and TRBJ1-1; 9 nucleotides align to TRBD1. This CDR3 has 14 residues. V lost 6 bases, J lost 5 bases, and 7 bases stayed unmatched. The germline V gene has CDR1 ENHRY and CDR2 SYGVKD.

This clonotype showed up just a few times. This chain joins TRBV4-2 and TRBJ1-5; D is unresolved. Trimming took 4 bases from V and 6 from J, leaving 10 bases between them. This CDR3 comprises 13 residues. Germline lookup yields CDR1 LGHNA and CDR2 YNFKEQ. The CDR3 bases are TGTGCCAGCAGCCGGGCTGACGGTCAGCCCCAGCATTTT. It specifies CASSRADGQPQHF.

This clonotype came up a few times. The V gene is TRBV5-1, the J gene TRBJ2-1, with a possible D match to TRBD2 (5 bases). The CDR3 loop spans 14 amino acids. V dropped 0 bases and J dropped 10 bases, with 14 bases sitting between them. Germline loops: CDR1 SGHRS, CDR2 YFSETQ. The CDR3 nucleotides read TGCGCCAGCAGCTTGGAGGTTAGCGTCGGCGAGCAGTTCTTC. As protein: CASSLEVSVGEQFF.

This clonotype was seen at least ten times. The V call is TRBV5-6, the J call TRBJ2-1; no clear D. This CDR3 contains 12 residues. CDR1 SGHDT and CDR2 YYEEEE come from the germline V gene. V was cut by 0 bases and J by 9 bases, with 7 bases left in between. In DNA, the CDR3 is TGTGCCAGCAGCTTGGCTTTGGGTGAGCAGTTCTTC. As protein: CASSLALGEQFF.

There are many counts of this clonotype. This sequence joins TRBV29-1 and TRBJ2-1; a possible D gene is TRBD1 (7 bases). The CDR3 length is 14 residues. Germline V CDR1 and CDR2: SQVTM, ANQGSEA. Trimming removed 6 bases at V and 0 bases at J, with 12 bases between. The CDR3 DNA reads TGCAGCGTCGGGGGACAGATCTCCTACAATGAGCAGTTCTTC. Translating gives CSVGGQISYNEQFF.

Only a few counts were recorded for this clonotype. The genes are TRBV15 and TRBJ2-5; 8 nucleotides align to TRBD1. Trimming at V came to 6 bases and at J to 6 bases, leaving 3 bases not matched to a gene. The CDR3 sequence is 12 residues long. CDR1 is LNHNV and CDR2 is YYDKDF in the germline V gene (reference sequence). The CDR3 DNA reads TGTGCCACCAGAGGACAGGGCCAGACCCAGTACTTC. This translates into CATRGQGQTQYF. Combining the CDR3 with reference TRBV15 and TRBJ2-5 gives the whole variable domain DAMVIQNPRYQVTQFGKPVTLSCSQTLNHNVMYWYQQKSSQAPKLLFHYYDKDFNNEADTPDNFQSRRPNTSFCFLDIRSPGLGDTAMYLCATRGQGQTQYFGPGTRLLVL.

This clonotype was observed a handful of times. The chain joins TRBV27 to TRBJ1-5; D might be TRBD1 (6 bases). Looked up from germline, CDR1 is MNHEY and CDR2 is SMNVEV (reference sequence). CDR3 length equals 15 residues. V gave up 1 base and J gave up 1 base, with 8 bases separating them. The DNA for the CDR3 is TGTGCCAGCAGTTTATGGGGGCTCAGCAATCAGCCCCAGCATTTT. The encoded protein is CASSLWGLSNQPQHF.

In its sample, this clonotype was seen a few times. This chain links TRBV7-9 with TRBJ2-7, with D uncertain. Germline lookup yields CDR1 SEHNR and CDR2 FQNEAQ (reference sequence). Trimming removed 2 bases from V and 5 bases from J, with 10 bases in between. CDR3 length: 13 residues. CDR3 region: CASSLSGPHEQYF. CDR3 coding DNA: TGTGCCAGCAGCTTATCCGGCCCGCACGAGCAGTACTTC. Drawing the rest from reference TRBV7-9 and TRBJ2-7, the complete variable domain is DTGVSQNPRHKITKRGQNVTFRCDPISEHNRLYWYRQTLGQGPEFLTYFQNEAQLEKSRLLSDRFSAERPKGSFSTLEIQRTEQGDSAMYLCASSLSGPHEQYFGPGTRLTVT.

The rearrangement links TRBV20-1 to TRBJ2-1, with 10 bases lining up with TRBD2. This CDR3 has 13 amino acids. V lost 3 bases, J lost 8 bases, and 4 bases stayed unmatched. CDR1 DFQATT and CDR2 SNEGSKA come from the germline V gene (reference sequence). CDR3 nucleotides: TGCAGTGCTAGCAGCGGGGGGGGTGATGAGCAGTTCTTC. Translated, it gives CSASSGGGDEQFF.